The rows below give T cell receptor beta chains drawn from one sample of a study of blood T cell repertoires in COVID-19. Repertoires were generated with immunoSEQ multiplex PCR, while TCRdb's copy carries only in-frame clones and drops some. The sample holds about 200,000 clones, approximately 91% seen once. Sequencing was carried out using peripheral blood. Every receptor here comes from a man aged 45 to 65 with COVID-19, enrolled during active disease. Each CDR3 is given with its conserved first and last residue. A D gene is named only where the DNA matches it firmly. Not every row has a clone size; where given, it reads once, few, many or a size class.

d_gene,j_gene,abundance,v_gene,CDR3aa,CDR3nt
TRBD2,TRBJ2-3,NA,TRBV6-2/TRBV6-3,CASSPASSGYTDTQYF,TGTGCCAGCAGTCCCGCGTCTAGCGGGTACACAGATACGCAGTATTTT
NA,TRBJ2-2,NA,TRBV6-5,CASSYSAVGITGELFF,TGTGCCAGCAGTTACTCAGCGGTCGGGATCACCGGGGAGCTGTTTTTT
NA,TRBJ2-7,NA,TRBV29-1,CSVGRGGGERHEQYF,TGCAGCGTTGGAAGGGGGGGAGGGGAGCGGCACGAGCAGTACTTC
NA,TRBJ2-2,once,TRBV19,CASSTPDPRRGELFF,TGTGCCAGTAGTACTCCAGATCCAAGGAGAGGGGAGCTGTTTTTT
TRBD1,TRBJ1-1,NA,TRBV5-4,CASSLNQGDTEAFF,TGTGCCAGCAGCTTGAACCAGGGGGACACTGAAGCTTTCTTT
NA,TRBJ1-5,NA,TRBV27,CASSFADNQPQHF,TGTGCCAGCAGTTTTGCAGACAATCAGCCCCAGCATTTT
NA,TRBJ2-4,NA,TRBV6-5,CASSTGNGNIQYF,TGTGCCAGCAGTACAGGGAATGGAAACATTCAGTACTTC
NA,TRBJ2-2,NA,TRBV7-2,CASSLLPGDDTGELFF,TGTGCCAGCAGCTTACTCCCGGGGGATGACACCGGGGAGCTGTTTTTT
NA,TRBJ2-7,NA,TRBV19,CALQPSAVSYEQYF,TGTGCCCTACAACCGTCGGCGGTTTCCTACGAGCAGTACTTC
NA,TRBJ1-6,NA,TRBV6-2/TRBV6-3,CASSYSSNLLHF,TGTGCCAGCAGTTACTCCTCTAATCTCCTCCACTTT
TRBD1,TRBJ1-3,NA,TRBV14,CASSQPGTGGSGNTIYF,TGTGCCAGCAGCCAACCCGGGACAGGGGGTTCTGGAAACACCATATATTTT
TRBD1,TRBJ2-7,NA,TRBV27,CASRPGQGTYEQYF,TGTGCCAGCAGGCCGGGACAGGGAACCTACGAGCAGTACTTC
NA,TRBJ2-2,NA,TRBV6-5,CASSQLRDTGELFF,TGTGCCAGCAGTCAATTACGCGACACCGGGGAGCTGTTTTTT
NA,TRBJ1-2,NA,TRBV3-1/TRBV3-2,CASSPPGNYGYTF,TGTGCCAGCAGCCCTCCGGGGAACTATGGCTACACCTTC
NA,TRBJ2-5,NA,TRBV5-8,CASRTEETQYF,TGTGCCAGCAGAACAGAAGAGACCCAGTACTTC
TRBD1,TRBJ1-4,NA,TRBV9,CASSVGTGATNEKLFF,TGTGCCAGCAGCGTTGGGACAGGGGCGACTAATGAAAAACTGTTTTTT
TRBD2,TRBJ2-7,NA,TRBV7-9,CASSQSGRSYEQYF,TGTGCCAGCAGCCAGAGCGGGAGGTCCTACGAGCAGTACTTC
NA,TRBJ1-5,once,TRBV5-4,CASSPRSFGGAQYSNQPQHF,TGTGCCAGCAGCCCTCGGTCGTTTGGGGGGGCCCAATATAGCAATCAGCCCCAGCATTTT
NA,TRBJ1-1,NA,TRBV6-2/TRBV6-3,CASSYQNTEAFF,TGTGCCAGCAGTTACCAGAACACTGAAGCTTTCTTT
NA,TRBJ1-4,NA,TRBV4-2,CASSQDWWQGRDEKLFF,TGTGCCAGCAGCCAAGATTGGTGGCAGGGTAGAGATGAAAAACTGTTTTTT
TRBD2,TRBJ2-1,NA,TRBV10-3,CATTGTSDIGEQFF,TGTGCCACCACCGGGACTAGCGATATTGGGGAGCAGTTCTTC
NA,TRBJ1-5,NA,TRBV25-1,CASSDPGSNQPQHF,TGTGCCAGCAGTGATCCAGGTTCCAATCAGCCCCAGCATTTT
NA,TRBJ2-2,once,TRBV7-2,CASSNRVGFTGELFF,TGTGCCAGCAGCAACAGGGTTGGGTTCACCGGGGAGCTGTTTTTT
NA,TRBJ2-1,NA,TRBV27,CASSSFLGGGPDNEQFF,TGTGCCAGCAGTTCCTTCTTAGGGGGAGGGCCTGACAATGAGCAGTTCTTC
TRBD1,TRBJ2-2,NA,TRBV30,CAWSRDRDRGFGELFF,TGTGCCTGGAGTCGAGACCGGGACAGGGGTTTCGGGGAGCTGTTTTTT